Reported below is one TCR beta chain. This entry comes from a study of blood T cell repertoires in COVID-19. The overall study: Whether acute or convalescent, the COVID-19 samples came from the United States, Italy and Spain. Sources were T cells, B-cell-depleted T cells, or PBMCs; the material itself was cDNA or gDNA.

In the study's own analysis: Reference gene primer amplification gave estimated nucleated cell counts. Method: immunoSEQ multiplex PCR; TCRdb's copy keeps in-frame clones and lacks some. V and J calls and clone size are as listed in that table; D and trimming were resolved from the DNA. The repertoire holds around 260,000 clones, with around nine tenths as singletons. Germline V gives CDR1 SGHVS, CDR2 FQNEAQ. V lost 5 bases to trimming and J lost 6 bases, with 13 bases between them. The CDR3 covers 13 residues. Sequencing input: peripheral blood. This TCR was recovered from a man aged 35 to 55 who had recovered from COVID-19. The gene calls are TRBV7-8 and TRBJ1-1; TRBD1 is a possible D gene (5 bases). CDR3 sequence: CASSPPNRPEAFF. DNA of the CDR3: TGTGCCAGCAGCCCTCCGAACAGGCCTGAAGCTTTCTTT.